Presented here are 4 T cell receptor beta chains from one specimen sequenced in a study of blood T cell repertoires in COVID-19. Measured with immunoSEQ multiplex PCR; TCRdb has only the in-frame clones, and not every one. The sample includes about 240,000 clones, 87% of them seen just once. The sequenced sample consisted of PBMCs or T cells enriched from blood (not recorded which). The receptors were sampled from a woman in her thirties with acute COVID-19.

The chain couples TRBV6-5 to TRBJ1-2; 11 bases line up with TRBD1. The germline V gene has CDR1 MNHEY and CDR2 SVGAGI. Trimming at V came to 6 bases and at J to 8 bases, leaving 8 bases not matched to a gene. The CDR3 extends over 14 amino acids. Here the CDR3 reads CASRAGTGGNGYTF. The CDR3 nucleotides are TGTGCCAGCAGAGCCGGGACAGGGGGAAACGGCTACACCTTC.

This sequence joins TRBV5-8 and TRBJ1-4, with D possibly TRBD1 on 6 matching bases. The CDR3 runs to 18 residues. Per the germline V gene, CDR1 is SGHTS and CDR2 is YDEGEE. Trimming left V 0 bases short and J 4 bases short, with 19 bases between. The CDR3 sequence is CASSLVDSSNPSNEKLFF. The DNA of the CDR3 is TGTGCCAGCAGCTTGGTGGACAGCAGCAACCCTAGTAATGAAAAACTGTTTTTT.

In nucleotides, the CDR3 is TGTGCCAGCAGCAAATATGCGGGGGGGCCTGCCACAGATACGCAGTATTTT. This sequence encodes CASSKYAGGPATDTQYF. The chain carries TRBV21-1 and TRBJ2-3; the table's D call, TRBD2, was not checked against the DNA. TRBV21-1 counts as a pseudogene. The CDR3 sequence is 17 residues long.

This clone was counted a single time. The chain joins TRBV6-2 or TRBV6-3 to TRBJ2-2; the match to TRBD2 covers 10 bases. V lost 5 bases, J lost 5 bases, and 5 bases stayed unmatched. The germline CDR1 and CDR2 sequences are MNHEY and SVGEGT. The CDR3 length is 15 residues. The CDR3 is CASSPKRGGTGELFF. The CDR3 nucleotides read TGTGCCAGCAGTCCAAAGCGGGGGGGAACCGGGGAGCTGTTTTTT.